This T cell receptor beta chain was sequenced for a study of CD8+CD57+ T cells in acquired aplastic anemia listed by TCRdb under 2018. In the study overall: On average, sorted CD4+ and CD8+ cells yielded 3.2 ug of extracted DNA, with a range of roughly 0.18 to 30 ug. Mean read counts for healthy donor samples were some 10 million for CD4+ cells and under 14 million for CD8+ cells.

The study deep-sequenced TCR repertoires of sorted CD4+ and CD8+ blood T cells from severe aplastic anemia patients and healthy subjects. Ficoll-Paque density gradient centrifugation was used to isolate peripheral blood mononuclear cells. Before DNA extraction, CD4+ and CD8+ T cells were sorted by FACS or by magnetic beads. Genomic DNA was used as template for profiling of TCR beta VDJ combinations and CDR3 sequences. An Illumina HiSeq 2000 was used for TCR repertoire sequencing. The source study handled its data this way. Repertoires were assessed using TRBV/TRBJ rearrangement plots, CDR3 size and DJ length profiles, and Simpson's diversity index. The most abundant DNA sequence in the deep sequencing data was defined as the immunodominant clone. CDR3 amino acid sequences were screened for sharing across subjects and were compared with published repertoires and the VDJdb database. TCRdb reanalyzed the raw reads on its own, using fastp at Q25 for trimming and MiXCR for clone calling, and kept in-frame beta chains. Rows matching on CDR3 protein sequence are summarized as one entry with the most common DNA and genes. TCRdb, not the authors, supplied the V and J calls. This sample holds over 150,000 distinct CDR3 sequences; less than 65% were observed only once. Together, the top ten hold approximately 15% of the sample.

Notes on this clonotype: The antigen it binds to is not known. Per-base quality was not reported, and no clone a single base away is much larger than it.

Broader findings and caveats from the paper: CD8+ Simpson's diversity did not differ significantly between patients and healthy controls (P=0.060). Although twenty-nine CD8+ CDR3 sequences were shared by patients and controls, these sequences appeared highly expressed in patients and within the immunodominant clones of patients.

The CDR3 runs 13 residues from the cysteine to the phenylalanine. Just the 39-base CDR3 DNA is kept, in frame starting at base 1. From a lookup of the germline V gene, CDR1 and CDR2 are KGHSH and LQKENI. The trim is 4 bases for V and 6 bases for J, with a gap of 13 bases between the germline ends. Sequenced material: sorted CD4+, CD8+, or CD8+CD57+ T cells (not recorded which) from PBMCs. The rearrangement combines TRBV18 with TRBJ2-7; the D gene remains uncertain. The TCR sequence derives from a human donor in good health, serving as a control. The CDR3 reads CASSLQAVGEQYF. In nucleotide form, the sequence is TGTGCCAGCTCACTCCAAGCTGTAGGCGAGCAGTACTTC.